The 31 T cell receptor beta chains below come from one sample, sequenced in a study of blood T cell repertoires in COVID-19. The data were produced by immunoSEQ multiplex PCR, yet TCRdb's version contains in-frame clones alone and is incomplete. The sample includes 400,000 to 500,000 clones, about 88% of them seen just once. The source material was PBMCs or T cells enriched from blood (not recorded which). These receptors all stem from a woman younger than 35 who had been exposed to COVID-19.

V usage is TRBV28 and J usage is TRBJ1-1; D unclear. Per the germline V gene, CDR1 is MDHEN and CDR2 is SYDVKM. V lost 8 bases and J 1 base, leaving 8 bases between the germline ends. The CDR3 totals 12 residues. Written as DNA, the CDR3 is TGTGCCAGCGAGAACAGGAACACTGAAGCTTTCTTT. The encoded protein is CASENRNTEAFF.

The chain carries TRBV28 and TRBJ2-5; 8 bases are shared with TRBD2. The CDR3 is 15 amino acids. V lost 8 bases, J lost 1 base, and 9 bases stayed unmatched. Germline V CDR1 and CDR2: MDHEN, SYDVKM. CDR3 region: CASAGDSGAQETQYF. The CDR3 DNA is TGTGCCAGCGCTGGTGATAGCGGGGCCCAAGAGACCCAGTACTTC.

The V call is TRBV20-1, the J call TRBJ2-7; D is unresolved. Trimming removed 5 bases at V and 6 bases at J, with 11 bases between. This CDR3 has 11 residues. Germline loops: CDR1 DFQATT, CDR2 SNEGSKA (reference sequence). The CDR3 bases are TGCAGTGCTGGTCTAGTAAGCGAGCAGTACTTC. Amino acid sequence: CSAGLVSEQYF.

J is TRBJ1-2 and V is TRBV28, with 8 bases lining up with TRBD1. The CDR3 contains 15 residues. With 1 base clipped from V and 6 bases from J, the junction kept 7 bases outside the gene matches. Germline CDR1 is MDHEN and CDR2 is SYDVKM. CDR3 region: CASSLYPGGADGYTF. The CDR3 nucleotides read TGTGCCAGCAGTTTATACCCAGGGGGCGCGGATGGCTACACCTTC.

This clone was picked up one time. The gene calls are TRBV18 and TRBJ1-3; a possible D gene is TRBD1 (6 bases). Germline CDR1 reads KGHSH; CDR2 reads LQKENI. This CDR3 is 17 amino acids long. The V and J ends lost 6 bases and 0 bases respectively, with 18 bases between them. The CDR3 bases are TGTGCCAGCTCCGTAAGCGGGACAATGAGCTCTGGAAACACCATATATTTT. As protein: CASSVSGTMSSGNTIYF. Looking up the rest from reference TRBV18 and TRBJ1-3 gives the full variable domain: NAGVMQNPRHLVRRRGQEARLRCSPMKGHSHVYWYRQLPEEGLKFMVYLQKENIIDESGMPKERFSAEFPKEGPSILRIQQVVRGDSAAYFCASSVSGTMSSGNTIYFGEGSWLTVV.

The chain recombines TRBV30 with TRBJ1-2, with no clear D. This CDR3 has 14 amino acids. In germline, CDR1 is GTSNPN, CDR2 SVGIG (reference sequence). V lost 1 base, J lost 6 bases, and 15 bases lay in between. CDR3 DNA sequence: TGTGCCTGGAGTGCGGAGGTACGGTCGAATGGCTACACCTTC. Translation: CAWSAEVRSNGYTF.

This chain links TRBV18 with TRBJ2-7; tentatively, D is TRBD1 (5 bases). Germline lookup yields CDR1 KGHSH and CDR2 LQKENI. The CDR3 consists of 15 residues. Trimming stripped 4 bases from V and 4 bases from J, with 17 bases between. The CDR3 region has the DNA TGTGCCAGCTCACTTACAGGCGCCCAGATTTACGAGCAGTACTTC. Translating gives CASSLTGAQIYEQYF.

The chain recombines TRBV5-8 with TRBJ1-4; perhaps TRBD1 as D (6 bases). CDR3 size: 15 residues. Germline CDR1 and CDR2: SGHTS and YDEGEE. Trimming pared 4 bases from V and 2 bases from J, leaving 12 bases between. The CDR3 DNA reads TGTGCCAGCAGCCCGAACAGGGTGACTAATGAAAAACTGTTTTTT. This encodes CASSPNRVTNEKLFF.

The chain carries TRBV5-8 and TRBJ2-1; the D gene is possibly TRBD1 (6 bases). CDR3 length: 15 residues. With 2 bases removed from V and 0 bases from J, the gap between germline ends came to 9 bases. Per germline, CDR1 SGHTS and CDR2 YDEGEE. The CDR3 is CASSFGGSSYNEQFF. CDR3 nucleotide sequence: TGTGCCAGCAGCTTTGGGGGCAGCTCCTACAATGAGCAGTTCTTC.

This clone came up once. The CDR3 coding sequence is TGTGCCAGCAGCTTATCGGGACAGGGAGGGCGGAACACTGAAGCTTTCTTT. This encodes CASSLSGQGGRNTEAFF. The genes are TRBV7-2 and TRBJ1-1; TRBD1 matches at 9 bases. The CDR3 is 17 residues long. Germline V gene data show CDR1 as SGHTA and CDR2 as FQGNSA. Unmatched junction bases numbered 8, after V lost 2 bases and J lost 1 base.

The J gene is TRBJ1-5, the V gene TRBV28; D is possibly TRBD1 (5 bases). Germline V lookup: CDR1 MDHEN, CDR2 SYDVKM. The CDR3 is 15 amino acids. The V gene lost 1 base and the J gene lost 3 bases, with 10 bases spanning the gap. The DNA of the CDR3 is TGTGCCAGCAGTTTATCAGGGAACATCAATCAGCCCCAGCATTTT. Encoded protein: CASSLSGNINQPQHF.

The rearrangement uses TRBV13 and TRBJ2-5, with D maybe TRBD1 (5 bases). The V gene lost 0 bases and the J gene lost 3 bases, with 5 bases spanning the gap. Germline V gene sequence: CDR1 PRHDT, CDR2 FYEKMQ (reference sequence). The CDR3 has 13 amino acids. The CDR3 loop is CASSLGTEETQYF. Here the CDR3 DNA reads TGTGCCAGCAGCTTAGGGACAGAAGAGACCCAGTACTTC. Full variable domain (rest looked up from reference TRBV13 and TRBJ2-5): AAGVIQSPRHLIKEKRETATLKCYPIPRHDTVYWYQQGPGQDPQFLISFYEKMQSDKGSIPDRFSAQQFSDYHSELNMSSLELGDSALYFCASSLGTEETQYFGPGTRLLVL.

The rearrangement uses TRBV7-8 and TRBJ2-5, with 8 bases fitting TRBD2. J lost 3 bases, V lost 5 bases, and 11 bases had no gene match. CDR3 size: 16 residues. CDR1 and CDR2 from the germline V gene are SGHVS and FQNEAQ. The CDR3 sequence is CASSLVTAGGKETQYF. The DNA of the CDR3 is TGTGCCAGCAGCCTCGTCACGGCGGGGGGTAAAGAGACCCAGTACTTC. Variable domain in full (rest from reference TRBV7-8 and TRBJ2-5): GAGVSQSPRYKVAKRGQDVALRCDPISGHVSLFWYQQALGQGPEFLTYFQNEAQLDKSGLPSDRFFAERPEGSVSTLKIQRTQQEDSAVYLCASSLVTAGGKETQYFGPGTRLLVL.

This chain uses TRBV6-5 with TRBJ1-4; D is undetermined. Germline V lookup: CDR1 MNHEY, CDR2 SVGAGI. The CDR3 consists of 13 residues. Trimming removed 9 bases at V and 5 bases at J, with 13 bases between. The CDR3 is CASTRRGNEKLFF. CDR3 sequence (DNA): TGTGCCAGTACTCGACGGGGAAATGAAAAACTGTTTTTT.

This chain connects TRBV4-3 to TRBJ2-7; D is undetermined. The germline V gene encodes CDR1 LGHNA and CDR2 YSLEER. The CDR3 has 16 residues. Trimming shortened V by 1 base and J by 5 bases, and 18 bases separated the two germline ends. Here the CDR3 DNA reads TGCGCCAGCAGCCAAGGATCAAGAGCGCCGGCCCACGAGCAGTACTTC. Its translation is CASSQGSRAPAHEQYF.

In regard to this clone: The identical CDR3 is also encoded by other nucleotide sequences in the sample. The genes are TRBV27 and TRBJ2-7; possible D gene TRBD1, 6 bases. The CDR3 spans 13 residues. The ends were cut back, 3 bases at V and 1 base at J, with 7 bases in the middle. Germline CDR1 is MNHEY and CDR2 is SMNVEV (reference sequence). This CDR3 is CASSLGTSYEQYF. The CDR3 DNA sequence: TGTGCCAGCAGTTTGGGGACATCCTACGAGCAGTACTTC.

The chain joins TRBV7-6 to TRBJ2-7; D may be TRBD2 (5 bases). This CDR3 spans 14 amino acids. Between the trimmed V and J ends, which lost 5 bases and 3 bases, there was a span of 14 bases. The germline V gene encodes CDR1 SGHVS and CDR2 FNYEAQ. The CDR3 protein is CASSPEGLSYEQYF. CDR3 coding DNA: TGTGCCAGCAGCCCCGAGGGCTTGAGCTACGAGCAGTACTTC.

The chain employs TRBV9 and TRBJ2-7, with 8 nucleotides matching TRBD2. The CDR3 has 16 amino acids. Germline values: CDR1 SGDLS, CDR2 YYNGEE. The V and J ends lost 0 bases and 5 bases, in that order; junction bases with no gene match: 10. Here the CDR3 reads CASSVGWRGERDEQYF. In DNA, the CDR3 is TGTGCCAGCAGCGTAGGGTGGCGGGGGGAACGCGACGAGCAGTACTTC.

This sequence joins TRBV5-8 and TRBJ2-3, with 11 bases that match TRBD2. Per germline, CDR1 SGHTS and CDR2 YDEGEE. The CDR3 is 18 amino acids. V shed 3 bases, J shed 0 bases, and the junction held 9 bases outside the gene matches. DNA of the CDR3: TGTGCCAGCAGCTGGACCAAACTAGCGGGGGTTAGCACAGATACGCAGTATTTT. Its translation is CASSWTKLAGVSTDTQYF.

V gene TRBV18 combines with J gene TRBJ1-4, with 8 positions matching TRBD1. V shed 4 bases, J shed 3 bases, and the junction held 4 bases outside the gene matches. CDR1 KGHSH and CDR2 LQKENI come from the germline V gene. CDR3 length: 15 amino acids. The CDR3 sequence is CASSQQGGSNEKLFF. CDR3 nucleotides: TGTGCCAGCTCACAACAGGGGGGATCTAATGAAAAACTGTTTTTT.

This chain uses TRBV27 with TRBJ1-1; D may be TRBD1 (5 bases). Trimming shortened V by 3 bases and J by 7 bases, and 15 bases separated the two germline ends. CDR1 is MNHEY and CDR2 is SMNVEV in the germline V gene (reference sequence). The CDR3 has 14 residues. DNA of the CDR3: TGTGCCAGCAGTTTGTATGGGGGGAATAATGAAGCTTTCTTT. Translation: CASSLYGGNNEAFF.

The chain carries TRBV6-2 or TRBV6-3 and TRBJ2-7; 8 bases line up with TRBD1. Per germline, CDR1 MNHEY and CDR2 SVGEGT. The CDR3 is 13 residues long. V gave up 6 bases and J gave up 0 bases; unmatched junction bases: 1. The CDR3 coding sequence is TGTGCCAGCAGCGGGACAGGCTCCTACGAGCAGTACTTC. Translating gives CASSGTGSYEQYF.

The V call is TRBV18, the J call TRBJ1-6; no definite D call. Germline loops: CDR1 KGHSH, CDR2 LQKENI. V dropped 6 bases and J dropped 0 bases, with 12 bases sitting between them. This CDR3 is built from 16 residues. The CDR3 nucleotides read TGTGCCAGCTCTCCCGCGGGCGGCTCCTATAATTCACCCCTCCACTTT. It is translated as CASSPAGGSYNSPLHF.

V gene TRBV7-8 combines with J gene TRBJ1-1; 8 bases line up with TRBD1. J was trimmed by 2 bases and V by 1 base; bases with no gene match: 12. CDR1 is SGHVS, CDR2 FQNEAQ, per germline. This CDR3 has 18 amino acids. CDR3 DNA: TGTGCCAGCAGCTTAGGACAGGGGACACCGCGAATAAACACTGAAGCTTTCTTT. It specifies CASSLGQGTPRINTEAFF.

This clone was counted a single time. The rearrangement uses TRBV19 and TRBJ2-5, with D possibly being TRBD1 (6 bases). The CDR3 runs 14 residues. Germline-derived CDR1 and CDR2 are LNHDA and SQIVND (reference sequence). Trimming took off 6 bases at V and 1 base at J, with 12 bases between the two ends. This CDR3 reads CASREGHIQETQYF. The CDR3 DNA reads TGTGCCAGTAGAGAGGGACATATCCAAGAGACCCAGTACTTC.

The chain couples TRBV6-5 to TRBJ1-1, with 7 bases that match TRBD1. Trimming removed 6 bases from V and 7 bases from J; junction bases left unmatched: 8. The germline gives CDR1 MNHEY, CDR2 SVGAGI. This CDR3 contains 13 residues. The CDR3 protein is CASRWDSDIEAFF. The CDR3 DNA follows: TGTGCCAGCAGATGGGACAGCGATATTGAAGCTTTCTTT.

The V gene is TRBV9, the J gene TRBJ2-3; TRBD2 agrees at 10 bases. The junction had 2 bases not matched to a gene; V was cut back by 0 bases and J by 4 bases. Looked up from germline, CDR1 is SGDLS and CDR2 is YYNGEE. The CDR3 sequence is 15 residues long. The CDR3 nucleotides read TGTGCCAGCAGCGTAGCTAGCGGGAGATCAGATACGCAGTATTTT. Encoded protein: CASSVASGRSDTQYF.

The rearrangement links TRBV4-1 to TRBJ1-5, with D possibly being TRBD1 (5 bases). V gave up 0 bases and J gave up 2 bases, with 20 bases separating them. CDR1 is MGHRA and CDR2 is YSYEKL in the germline V gene. The CDR3 contains 19 residues. CDR3 region: CASSQDFLKARGGNQPQHF. Written as DNA, the CDR3 is TGCGCCAGCAGCCAAGATTTTCTCAAGGCTCGGGGGGGCAATCAGCCCCAGCATTTT.

The chain links TRBV7-2 to TRBJ2-7, with D perhaps matching TRBD1 (6 bases). Germline-derived CDR1 and CDR2 are SGHTA and FQGNSA. The CDR3 is 15 residues long. V dropped 5 bases and J dropped 1 base, with 15 bases sitting between them. The DNA for the CDR3 is TGTGCCAGCAGCCTACGGACAGCAGTTTCCTACGAGCAGTACTTC. It translates to CASSLRTAVSYEQYF.

The genes are TRBV13 and TRBJ2-1, with D unclear. Germline V gives CDR1 PRHDT, CDR2 FYEKMQ (reference sequence). Trimming cost V 2 bases and J 7 bases, with 9 bases left between them. The CDR3 contains 13 residues. The CDR3, as DNA: TGTGCCAGCAGCTTACCCCATAGTAATGAGCAGTTCTTC. Residues: CASSLPHSNEQFF.

V usage is TRBV29-1 and J usage is TRBJ1-6; no clear D gene. Germline CDR1 SQVTM, CDR2 ANQGSEA. The CDR3 loop spans 13 amino acids. This chain's CDR3 is CSVAERYNSPLHF. CDR3 nucleotides: TGCAGTGTCGCGGAACGCTATAATTCACCCCTCCACTTT.